In its sample, the clone carrying this TCR beta chain was seen once. What it binds is unknown. Researchers gathered lesional scalp punch biopsies and peripheral blood from patients with alopecia areata. The data are from a study of CD8+ T cells in alopecia areata. Whole-study results and caveats: Lesional scalp displayed greater clonality than normal scalp, most notably in alopecia totalis/universalis.

Reverse transcription of extracted RNA yielded cDNA, which provided the sequencing template. This table comes from immunoSEQ multiplex PCR, and its TCRdb copy is limited to in-frame clones, with some not included. The profile shows 50,000 to 80,000 clones, about 40% of them singletons. Germline CDR1 is PRHDT and CDR2 is FYEKMQ (reference sequence). After removal of 5 bases from V and 4 bases from J, the junction contained 10 bases not matched to a gene. This CDR3 region has 16 residues. The chain combines TRBV13 with TRBJ2-1; 8 positions match TRBD1. This receptor was taken from a human donor with alopecia areata. The sequencing sample was made of NKG2D-low CD8+ T cells sorted from blood. The CDR3 loop is CASSRRPTGEYNEQFF. As DNA, the CDR3 is TGTGCCAGCAGCAGACGTCCGACAGGGGAGTACAATGAGCAGTTCTTC. The full variable domain, completed using reference TRBV13 and TRBJ2-1, is AAGVIQSPRHLIKEKRETATLKCYPIPRHDTVYWYQQGPGQDPQFLISFYEKMQSDKGSIPDRFSAQQFSDYHSELNMSSLELGDSALYFCASSRRPTGEYNEQFFGPGTRLTVL.